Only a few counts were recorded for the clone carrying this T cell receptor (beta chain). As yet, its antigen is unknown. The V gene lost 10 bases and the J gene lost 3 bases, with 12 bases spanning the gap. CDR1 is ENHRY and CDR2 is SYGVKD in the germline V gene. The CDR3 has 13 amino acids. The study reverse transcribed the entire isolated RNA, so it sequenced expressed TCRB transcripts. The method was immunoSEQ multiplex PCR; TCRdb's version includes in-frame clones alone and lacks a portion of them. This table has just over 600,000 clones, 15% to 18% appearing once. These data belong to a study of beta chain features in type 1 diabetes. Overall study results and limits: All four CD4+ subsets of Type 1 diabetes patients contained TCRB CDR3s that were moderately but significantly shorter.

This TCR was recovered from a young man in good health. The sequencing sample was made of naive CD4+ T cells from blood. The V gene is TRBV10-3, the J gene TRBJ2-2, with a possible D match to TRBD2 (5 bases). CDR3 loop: CASGLSDTGELFF. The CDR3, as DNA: TGTGCCAGTGGACTGTCGGACACCGGGGAGCTGTTTTTT.